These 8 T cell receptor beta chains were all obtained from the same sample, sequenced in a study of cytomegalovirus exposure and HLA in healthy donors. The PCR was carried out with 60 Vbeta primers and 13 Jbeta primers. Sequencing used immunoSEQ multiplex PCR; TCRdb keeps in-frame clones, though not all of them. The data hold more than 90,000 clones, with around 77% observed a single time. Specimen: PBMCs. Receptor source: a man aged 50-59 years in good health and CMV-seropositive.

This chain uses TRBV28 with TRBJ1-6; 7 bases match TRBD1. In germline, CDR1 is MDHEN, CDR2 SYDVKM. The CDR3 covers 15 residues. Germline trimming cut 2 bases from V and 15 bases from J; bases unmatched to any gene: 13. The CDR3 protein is CASSLGGNRGEGLHF. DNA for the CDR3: TGTGCCAGCAGTTTAGGGGGGAACAGGGGAGAGGGCCTCCACTTT.

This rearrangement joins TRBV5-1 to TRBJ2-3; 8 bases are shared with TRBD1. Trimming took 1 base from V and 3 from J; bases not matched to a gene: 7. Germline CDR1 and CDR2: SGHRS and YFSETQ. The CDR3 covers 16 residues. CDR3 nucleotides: TGCGCCAGCAGCTTGAGCAGGACAGGGCCTACAGATACGCAGTATTTT. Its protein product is CASSLSRTGPTDTQYF.

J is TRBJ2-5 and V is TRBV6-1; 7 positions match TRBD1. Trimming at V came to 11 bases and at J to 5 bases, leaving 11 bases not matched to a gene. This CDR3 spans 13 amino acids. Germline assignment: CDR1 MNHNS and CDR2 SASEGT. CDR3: CASRVGGRETQYF. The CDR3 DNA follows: TGTGCCTCTAGAGTAGGGGGCCGGGAGACCCAGTACTTC.

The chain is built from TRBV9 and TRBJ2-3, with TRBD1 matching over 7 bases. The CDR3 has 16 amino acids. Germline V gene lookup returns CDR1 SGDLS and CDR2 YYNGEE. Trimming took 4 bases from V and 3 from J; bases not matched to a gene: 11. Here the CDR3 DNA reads TGTGCCAGCAGCTTTAGACAGGGCGGTTCAACAGATACGCAGTATTTT. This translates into CASSFRQGGSTDTQYF.

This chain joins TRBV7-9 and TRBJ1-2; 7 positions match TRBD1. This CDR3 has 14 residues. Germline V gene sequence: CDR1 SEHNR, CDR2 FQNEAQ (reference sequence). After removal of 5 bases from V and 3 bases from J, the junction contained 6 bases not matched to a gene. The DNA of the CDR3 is TGTGCCAGCAGCGGGGACAGCGTTTACTATGGCTACACCTTC. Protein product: CASSGDSVYYGYTF.

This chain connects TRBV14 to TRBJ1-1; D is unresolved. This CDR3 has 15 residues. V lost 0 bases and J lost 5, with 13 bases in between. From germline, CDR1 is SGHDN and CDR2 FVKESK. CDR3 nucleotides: TGTGCCAGCAGCCAAGATCGAGGAGGGTGGACTGAAGCTTTCTTT. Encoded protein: CASSQDRGGWTEAFF.

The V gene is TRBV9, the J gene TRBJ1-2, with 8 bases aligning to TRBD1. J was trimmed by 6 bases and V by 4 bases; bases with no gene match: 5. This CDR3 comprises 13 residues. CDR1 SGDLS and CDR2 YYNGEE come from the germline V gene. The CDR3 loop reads CASSPQGADGYTF. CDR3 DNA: TGTGCCAGCAGCCCTCAGGGGGCGGATGGCTACACCTTC.

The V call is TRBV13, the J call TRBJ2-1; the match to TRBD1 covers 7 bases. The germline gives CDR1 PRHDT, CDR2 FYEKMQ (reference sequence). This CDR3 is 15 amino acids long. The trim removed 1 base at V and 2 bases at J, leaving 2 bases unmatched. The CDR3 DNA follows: TGTGCCAGCAGCTTAGTAGGGGGCGCCTACAATGAGCAGTTCTTC. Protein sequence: CASSLVGGAYNEQFF.